This record concerns one T cell receptor beta chain sequence. The specificity of this receptor is unknown. It has no much larger one-base neighbor in the sample; base qualities were not kept. This record comes from a study of cytomegalovirus exposure and HLA in healthy donors (dated by TCRdb to about 2017). Describing the broader study: The roughly 670 repertoires of the first cohort and the approximately 110 validation repertoires were produced on the same platform, according to a later analysis. The study aimed to test whether cataloging public T cell receptors could reveal signatures of past pathogen exposure. Besides the first cohort of roughly 660 subjects, a separate validation cohort made up of around 120 different subjects was used. To predict cytomegalovirus infection status, the study brought together high-throughput TCR immunosequencing, statistical association of individual TCRs with disease status, and machine learning.

Receptor amplification or capture employed the immunoSEQ multiplex PCR assay. Per the authors' processing: A statistical classification framework was developed to diagnose cytomegalovirus status using the catalog of TCR beta chain sequences. TCRdb limited this immuneACCESS table to in-frame rearrangements with V and J called. A share of clones is missing; checked studies link under half to unresolved V genes, and the rest is unexplained. The V and J calls and clone size are taken from that table; D and trimming were inferred from the DNA. The sample table holds roughly 70,000 clones, of which more than 95% were seen once. The top ten clones comprise about 2.4% of the sample. Separate from the approximately 670-subject first cohort, the validation cohort of over 90 subjects was the group to which the donors belonged. V is cut back by 1 base and J by 3 bases, with 4 bases in the junction unmatched. CDR1 is given as SEHNR and CDR2 as FQNEAQ, both from the germline V gene (reference sequence). Spanning cysteine to phenylalanine, the CDR3 consists of 15 amino acids. The read is trimmed to its CDR3 DNA, 45 bases read in frame from base 1.

Study-wide findings and limitations: A later analysis found that TCRs clustered in the first cohort also tended to co-occur in the 95 to 150 validation repertoires, with more than 90% of cluster scores above 0. According to the authors, the approach could potentially be generalized to other disease states and immunological phenotypes. Three of the identified cytomegalovirus-associated TCR beta chains were confirmed in vitro to be specific for cytomegalovirus antigens. A total of fewer than 200 TCR beta chains were listed by the study as associated with cytomegalovirus. The validation cohort had no HLA typing available for a later analysis, so co-occurrence within that cohort was assessed over all 130 or so repertoires. Most TCR sequences were seen in very few donors, while some public TCRs were found in many individuals. Cytomegalovirus status was reported to be diagnosed by the classifier with high specificity and sensitivity in both the original and validation cohorts.

The sequenced sample consisted of PBMCs. The sequence was obtained from a man aged 18-30 years in good health and CMV-seronegative. Recombination linked TRBV7-9 to TRBJ2-3; 7 bases in the junction line up with TRBD2. In nucleotide form, the sequence is TGTGCCAGCAGCTTAGGGGGAGGGCCTACAGATACGCAGTATTTT. Translation gives CASSLGGGPTDTQYF. Reference TRBV7-9 and TRBJ2-3 proteins supply the regions before and after the CDR3; the full variable domain is: DTGVSQNPRHKITKRGQNVTFRCDPISEHNRLYWYRQTLGQGPEFLTYFQNEAQLEKSRLLSDRFSAERPKGSFSTLEIQRTEQGDSAMYLCASSLGGGPTDTQYFGPGTRLTVL.